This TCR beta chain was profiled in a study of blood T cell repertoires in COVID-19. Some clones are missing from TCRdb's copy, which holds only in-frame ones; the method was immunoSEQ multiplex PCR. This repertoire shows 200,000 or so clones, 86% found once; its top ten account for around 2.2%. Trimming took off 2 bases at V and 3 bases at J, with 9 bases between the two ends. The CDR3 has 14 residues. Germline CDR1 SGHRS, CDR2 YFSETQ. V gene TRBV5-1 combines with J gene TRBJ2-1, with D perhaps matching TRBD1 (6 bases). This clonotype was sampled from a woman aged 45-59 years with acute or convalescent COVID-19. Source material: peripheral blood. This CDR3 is CASSFPRGYNEQFF. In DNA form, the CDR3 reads TGCGCCAGCAGCTTTCCCAGGGGCTACAATGAGCAGTTCTTC.